The 10 T cell receptor beta chains below all came from one sample that was sequenced in a study of shared clonotypes between healthy human individuals. TCRdb's table, derived via immunoSEQ multiplex PCR, lists solely in-frame clones and lacks some. The table shows roughly 1,800,000 clones, with about 95% occurring only once. Terminally differentiated effector memory CD45RA+ cells were excluded by CCR7 positive selection of CD45RO-negative cells. Sequencing used naive CD8+ T cells sorted from blood. These receptors came from a young man in good health.

The V gene is TRBV4-1, the J gene TRBJ2-6, with a weak D call TRBD1 (6 bases). The CDR3 is made up of 14 amino acids. The V end lost 8 bases, the J end lost 7 bases, and 15 bases lay between the germline ends. Germline values: CDR1 MGHRA, CDR2 YSYEKL. CDR3 nucleotides: TGCGCCAGCGGATATTCAGGGGCCGCCAACGTCCTGACTTTC. Its protein is CASGYSGAANVLTF.

The chain joins TRBV7-3 to TRBJ2-4; D is perhaps TRBD2 (6 bases). V shed 11 bases and J shed 1 base, with 21 bases lying between them. This CDR3 is 16 amino acids long. The V gene's germline CDR1 is SGHTA and CDR2 FQGTGA. This CDR3 is CAGIGEEEPAKNIQYF. CDR3 sequence (DNA): TGTGCCGGGATCGGGGAGGAGGAGCCGGCCAAAAACATTCAGTACTTC.

The chain employs TRBV2 and TRBJ2-5; D is perhaps TRBD2 (6 bases). V lost 6 bases to trimming and J lost 2 bases, with 13 bases between them. Per germline, CDR1 SNHLY and CDR2 FYNNEI. The CDR3 consists of 14 residues. The CDR3 nucleotides read TGTGCCAGCAGAGACCCTAGCGTACAAGAGACCCAGTACTTC. As protein: CASRDPSVQETQYF.

About this clone: The same CDR3 also results from other DNA sequences found in this sample. The chain combines TRBV4-3 with TRBJ1-1; no clear D gene. V was trimmed by 0 bases and J by 0 bases, leaving 8 bases between them. Germline CDR1 and CDR2: LGHNA and YSLEER. This CDR3 is built from 15 residues. CDR3 sequence (DNA): TGCGCCAGCAGCCAAGATGACGGGATGAACACTGAAGCTTTCTTT. This codes for CASSQDDGMNTEAFF.

The J gene is TRBJ2-7, the V gene TRBV7-9; possible D gene TRBD2, 6 bases. V lost 1 base and J 2 bases, leaving 15 bases between the germline ends. Germline V lookup: CDR1 SEHNR, CDR2 FQNEAQ (reference sequence). CDR3 size: 16 residues. CDR3 bases: TGTGCCAGCAGCTTAGGATTTGGCAGGGAGGCCTACGAGCAGTACTTC. Translation gives CASSLGFGREAYEQYF.

The DNA for the CDR3 is TGCGCCAGCAGCCAAGACCTAGCGGACGACGAGCAGTACTTC. Translation gives CASSQDLADDEQYF. V and J are TRBV4-3 and TRBJ2-7, with 7 nucleotides matching TRBD2. From germline, CDR1 is LGHNA and CDR2 YSLEER. V gave up 0 bases and J gave up 5 bases; unmatched junction bases: 4. This CDR3 region has 14 residues.

The chain uses TRBV7-6 and TRBJ2-7; 9 nucleotides agree with TRBD1. CDR3 size: 14 residues. Germline V lookup: CDR1 SGHVS, CDR2 FNYEAQ. The trim removed 5 bases at V and 3 bases at J, leaving 5 bases unmatched. CDR3 coding DNA: TGTGCCAGCAGCCCCTGGGACAGGGACTACGAGCAGTACTTC. Its translation is CASSPWDRDYEQYF.

J is TRBJ1-6 and V is TRBV9; D is perhaps TRBD1 (6 bases). This CDR3 is built from 19 residues. The V end was cut by 0 bases, the J end by 5 bases, with 21 bases between. Germline CDR1 reads SGDLS; CDR2 reads YYNGEE. CDR3 in amino acids: CASSVVIFVGGQNNSPLHF. The CDR3 nucleotides are TGTGCCAGCAGCGTAGTCATTTTCGTCGGGGGGCAAAATAATTCACCCCTCCACTTT.

The chain combines TRBV5-4 with TRBJ2-1, with TRBD2 matching over 13 bases. The germline V gene encodes CDR1 SGHNT and CDR2 YYREEE (reference sequence). After removal of 5 bases from V and 8 bases from J, the junction contained 10 bases not matched to a gene. CDR3 size: 16 residues. This chain's CDR3 is CASRQAGTSGVHEQFF. Written as DNA, the CDR3 is TGTGCCAGCAGGCAGGCGGGGACTAGCGGGGTACATGAGCAGTTCTTC.

On this clone: This CDR3 is also generated by other DNA sequences in the sample. The chain carries TRBV9 and TRBJ2-1, with D perhaps TRBD2 (6 bases). This CDR3 has 15 amino acids. V lost 0 bases, J lost 1 base, and 8 bases lay in between. Germline V CDR1 and CDR2: SGDLS, YYNGEE. The CDR3 region is CASSVGGGSYNEQFF. The DNA of the CDR3 is TGTGCCAGCAGCGTAGGTGGGGGGTCCTACAATGAGCAGTTCTTC.